A selection of T cell receptor beta chains follows, all from one sample in a study of blood T cell repertoires in COVID-19. Sequenced by immunoSEQ multiplex PCR; TCRdb stores in-frame clones only, minus some. The sample yields fewer than 350,000 clones, around 85% seen once. Sequences were obtained from PBMCs or T cells enriched from blood (not recorded which). The receptors here all came from a woman aged 40 to 49 who had recovered from COVID-19. Each CDR3 is given with its conserved first and last residue. D genes are given only for firm matches. The size entry is marked missing in some rows and otherwise reads once, few, many or a size class.

clone_size: -; d_call: -; v_call: TRBV28; j_call: TRBJ2-6; cdr3_nt: TGTGCCAGCAGTTCCCCAGCTGGGGCCAACGTCCTGACTTTC; cdr3_aa: CASSSPAGANVLTF
clone_size: -; d_call: -; v_call: TRBV9; j_call: TRBJ2-1; cdr3_nt: TGTGCCAGCAGCCACCGACTGCTCTACAATGAGCAGTTCTTC; cdr3_aa: CASSHRLLYNEQFF
clone_size: few; d_call: -; v_call: TRBV25-1; j_call: TRBJ1-1; cdr3_nt: TGTGCCAGCAGAGGGGTTTCGACTGAAGCTTTCTTT; cdr3_aa: CASRGVSTEAFF
clone_size: -; d_call: TRBD1; v_call: TRBV3-1/TRBV3-2; j_call: TRBJ1-4; cdr3_nt: TGTGCCAGCAGCAGACAGGGGGCCGGGGAAAAACTGTTTTTT; cdr3_aa: CASSRQGAGEKLFF
clone_size: -; d_call: -; v_call: TRBV18; j_call: TRBJ2-5; cdr3_nt: TGTGCCAGCTCACCAGGGGCAGGGTCGGAGACCCAGTACTTC; cdr3_aa: CASSPGAGSETQYF
clone_size: -; d_call: TRBD1; v_call: TRBV7-8; j_call: TRBJ1-6; cdr3_nt: TGTGCCAGCAGCTTAGAACCGGGACAGGGGCCGGTTGCACCCCTCCACTTT; cdr3_aa: CASSLEPGQGPVAPLHF
clone_size: -; d_call: TRBD2; v_call: TRBV24-1; j_call: TRBJ2-3; cdr3_nt: TGTGCCACCAGTGACCCCGGACTAGCGGGAAACACAGATACGCAGTATTTT; cdr3_aa: CATSDPGLAGNTDTQYF
clone_size: -; d_call: -; v_call: TRBV4-2; j_call: TRBJ2-1; cdr3_nt: TGTGCCAGCAGCCCCCAACCCGGGGAGTCCTACAATGAGCAGTTCTTC; cdr3_aa: CASSPQPGESYNEQFF
clone_size: -; d_call: -; v_call: TRBV6-5; j_call: TRBJ1-5; cdr3_nt: TGTGCCAGCAGGCTGGGACTTAGCAATCAGCCCCAGCATTTT; cdr3_aa: CASRLGLSNQPQHF
clone_size: -; d_call: -; v_call: TRBV7-9; j_call: TRBJ2-3; cdr3_nt: TGTGCCAGCAGCTTATACGGGGGGCTGGAAGATACGCAGTATTTT; cdr3_aa: CASSLYGGLEDTQYF
clone_size: -; d_call: TRBD1; v_call: TRBV7-9; j_call: TRBJ2-3; cdr3_nt: TGTGCCAGCAGCCGACCGACGGACAGGGAAGATACGCAGTATTTT; cdr3_aa: CASSRPTDREDTQYF
clone_size: -; d_call: -; v_call: TRBV28; j_call: TRBJ1-5; cdr3_nt: TGTGCCAGCAGTTGGGGGGGCAATCAGCCCCAGCATTTT; cdr3_aa: CASSWGGNQPQHF
clone_size: few; d_call: -; v_call: TRBV16; j_call: TRBJ1-4; cdr3_nt: TGTGCCAGCAGCCAAACCAGGGGCCGAAATGAAAAACTGTTTTTT; cdr3_aa: CASSQTRGRNEKLFF
clone_size: -; d_call: TRBD1; v_call: TRBV2; j_call: TRBJ2-1; cdr3_nt: TGTGCCAGAGAGTGGGACAGGGGCGTGGATGAGCAGTTCTTC; cdr3_aa: CAREWDRGVDEQFF
clone_size: few; d_call: -; v_call: TRBV30; j_call: TRBJ1-2; cdr3_nt: TGTGCCTGGACCCGTTCCCTCAGGGTGGCTAACTATGGCTACACCTTC; cdr3_aa: CAWTRSLRVANYGYTF
clone_size: -; d_call: TRBD2; v_call: TRBV2; j_call: TRBJ2-1; cdr3_nt: TGTGCCAGCACCGAAGTGGCGGGAGGCTCCAATGAGCAGTTCTTC; cdr3_aa: CASTEVAGGSNEQFF
clone_size: -; d_call: -; v_call: TRBV19; j_call: TRBJ1-5; cdr3_nt: TGTGCCAGTAGTCCTTGGCGGAATAGCAATCAGCCCCAGCATTTT; cdr3_aa: CASSPWRNSNQPQHF
clone_size: -; d_call: -; v_call: TRBV6-6; j_call: TRBJ1-1; cdr3_nt: TGTGCCAGCAGTTACTCCCGGGGGGGAAGGGATGAGGCTTTCTTT; cdr3_aa: CASSYSRGGRDEAFF
clone_size: -; d_call: TRBD1; v_call: TRBV7-2; j_call: TRBJ1-3; cdr3_nt: TGTGCCAGCAGCTTCCCGGGACAGAGCTCTGGAAACACCATATATTTT; cdr3_aa: CASSFPGQSSGNTIYF
clone_size: -; d_call: -; v_call: TRBV5-6; j_call: TRBJ2-7; cdr3_nt: TGTGCCAGCAGCTTTGGACAGCACTCCTACGAGCAGTACTTC; cdr3_aa: CASSFGQHSYEQYF
clone_size: -; d_call: TRBD2; v_call: TRBV19; j_call: TRBJ2-1; cdr3_nt: TGTGCCAGTAGCCCTGCCCTAGCGGGAGGGCCGGGGAATGAGCAGTTCTTC; cdr3_aa: CASSPALAGGPGNEQFF
clone_size: -; d_call: -; v_call: TRBV3-1/TRBV3-2; j_call: TRBJ2-7; cdr3_nt: TGTGCCAGCAGCCAAGCGACAGTAGCTCCCTACGAGCAGTACTTC; cdr3_aa: CASSQATVAPYEQYF
clone_size: -; d_call: -; v_call: TRBV27; j_call: TRBJ2-7; cdr3_nt: TGTGCCAGCAGTTTATCAAGGGGATACCCTACCCACGAGCAGTACTTC; cdr3_aa: CASSLSRGYPTHEQYF
clone_size: once; d_call: TRBD1; v_call: TRBV15; j_call: TRBJ1-4; cdr3_nt: TGTGCCACCAGCAGACCGGGACAGGGTGTTGAAAAACTGTTTTTT; cdr3_aa: CATSRPGQGVEKLFF
clone_size: -; d_call: -; v_call: TRBV5-6; j_call: TRBJ2-5; cdr3_nt: TGTGCCAGCGGGCGTGGAGGGGAGACCCAGTACTTC; cdr3_aa: CASGRGGETQYF
clone_size: -; d_call: -; v_call: TRBV11-2; j_call: TRBJ2-6; cdr3_nt: TGTGCCAGCAGCTTAAGGCAGGGTCGACTTGCTGGGGCCAACGTCCTGACTTTC; cdr3_aa: CASSLRQGRLAGANVLTF
clone_size: -; d_call: -; v_call: TRBV24-1; j_call: TRBJ2-3; cdr3_nt: TGTGCCACCAGTGACCCGGGGAGAGATACGCAGTATTTT; cdr3_aa: CATSDPGRDTQYF